This T cell receptor (beta chain) was captured in a study of T cell repertoires in cytomegalovirus infection (dated by TCRdb to the late 2010s). The study in broad terms: Recently identified HLA-C-restricted CMV epitopes, whose presentation resists viral immunomodulation, were targeted by peptide stimulations together with well-studied HLA-B-restricted epitopes. Because public TCR beta signatures pointed to carriage of CMV infection together with the matching HLA type, the HLA type of each donor mattered for the analysis.

Inclusive of the bounding cysteine and phenylalanine, the CDR3 is 14 residues long. The sequence is cut down to CDR3 DNA, 42 bases in frame from base 1. The CDR1 and CDR2 encoded by the germline V gene are SGHVT and SQSDAQ. The junction shows trimming of 2 bases on V and 9 bases on J, plus 11 bases between the germline ends. With regard to this clonotype: Its antigen is unknown. There are no base qualities to consult, and no much larger clone falls within one base.

In light of the paper, this sample's treatment or condition label describes: in vitro stimulation with specific CMV peptide epitopes to enrich CMV-specific T cells. The reads were generated on an Illumina HiSeq 1500. The raw public reads went through TCRdb reprocessing: fastp at Q25, MiXCR clone calling, in-frame beta chains kept. CDR3 protein sequences are deduplicated, and each keeps its most common genes and DNA. Within this sample are approximately 990,000 distinct CDR3 sequences, with around 30% of them counted one time only. Roughly an eighth of the sample is held by the ten biggest clonotypes. Paper-wide results and their limitations: In both this cohort and an independent roughly 350-donor cohort, the cumulative frequency of public TCR beta family members distinguished carriers of CMV infection plus the relevant HLA type. The ex vivo response was dominated by HLA-C-restricted CMV-specific TCR beta clonotypes, which also provided the single most frequent clonotype in two of eight donors.

The origin of this receptor is a human donor in good health (CMV status not recorded). Some clones in this sample may be carry-over from other donors' samples. Recombination linked TRBV7-4 to TRBJ1-6, and the D gene may be TRBD1, 5 bases matching. The starting material was cultured CD8+ T cells from PBMCs, obtained from culture after CMV antigen stimulation. The DNA is as follows: TGTGCCAGCAGCTTAACCGCTGGGACTTCACCCCTCCACTTT. Its protein reads: CASSLTAGTSPLHF.